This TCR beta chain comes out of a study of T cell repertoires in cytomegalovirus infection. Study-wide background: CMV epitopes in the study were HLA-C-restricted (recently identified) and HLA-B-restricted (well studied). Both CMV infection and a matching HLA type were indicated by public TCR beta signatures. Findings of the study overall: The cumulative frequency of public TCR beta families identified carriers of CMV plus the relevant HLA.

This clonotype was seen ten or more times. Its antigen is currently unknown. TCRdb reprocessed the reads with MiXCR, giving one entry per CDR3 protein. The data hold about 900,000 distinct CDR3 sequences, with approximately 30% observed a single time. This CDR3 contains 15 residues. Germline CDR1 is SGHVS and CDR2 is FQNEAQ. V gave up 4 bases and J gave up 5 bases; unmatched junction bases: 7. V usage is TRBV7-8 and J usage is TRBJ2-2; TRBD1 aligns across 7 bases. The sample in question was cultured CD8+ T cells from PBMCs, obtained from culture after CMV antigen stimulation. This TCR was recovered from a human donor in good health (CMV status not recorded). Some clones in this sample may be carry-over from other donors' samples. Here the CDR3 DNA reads TGTGCCAGCAGCTCCGACAGGGTTGGGACCGGGGAGCTGTTTTTT. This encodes CASSSDRVGTGELFF.